The clone carrying this T cell receptor (beta chain) has only one observation. Its target is unknown. The data belong to a study of cytomegalovirus exposure and HLA in healthy donors. The PCR used 60 Vbeta and 13 Jbeta primers. TCRdb's table, derived via immunoSEQ multiplex PCR, lists solely in-frame clones and lacks some. The data contain 99,000 or so clones, under 85% of them seen just once; the ten biggest clones take up approximately 1.3%. Study-wide points: There were reportedly fewer N-insertions in an Asian-associated ancestry cluster than the approximately 670-donor mean, in a later analysis. V- and J-gene trimming in TCR beta was tied to a missense DCLRE1C variant by an analysis performed later.

This CDR3 has 14 amino acids. Germline V lookup: CDR1 MNHEY, CDR2 SVGAGI. The V end was cut by 6 bases, the J end by 0 bases, with 12 bases between. This receptor was obtained from a man aged 35 to 55 in good health and CMV-seronegative. The rearrangement uses TRBV6-5 and TRBJ2-7, with D possibly TRBD2 on 5 matching bases. What was sequenced was PBMCs. The CDR3 DNA follows: TGTGCCAGCAGGGCGGGCAGAAGCTCCTACGAGCAGTACTTC. Translated: CASRAGRSSYEQYF.